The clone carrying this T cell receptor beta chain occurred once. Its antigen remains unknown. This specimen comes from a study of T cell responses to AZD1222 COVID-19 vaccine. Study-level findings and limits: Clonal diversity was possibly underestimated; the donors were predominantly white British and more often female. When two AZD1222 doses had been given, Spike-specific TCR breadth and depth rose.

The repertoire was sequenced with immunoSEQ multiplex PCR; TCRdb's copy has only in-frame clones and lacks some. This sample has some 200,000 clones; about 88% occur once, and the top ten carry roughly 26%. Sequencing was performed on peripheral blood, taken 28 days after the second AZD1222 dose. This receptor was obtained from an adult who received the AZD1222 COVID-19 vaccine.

Here the CDR3 reads CASSPRQGIGTDTQYF. Written as DNA, the CDR3 is TGTGCCAGCTCACCACGTCAGGGGATTGGCACAGATACGCAGTATTTT. The chain recombines TRBV18 with TRBJ2-3; TRBD1 is a possible D gene (6 bases). The germline CDR1 and CDR2 sequences are KGHSH and LQKENI. Trimming stripped 1 base from V and 1 base from J, with 12 bases between. The CDR3 is 16 residues long.